The rows below give T cell receptor beta chains drawn from one sample of a study of blood T cell repertoires in COVID-19. Here immunoSEQ multiplex PCR was the method, and the copy in TCRdb shows in-frame clones only, minus some. The data show 300,000 to 450,000 clones, around 84% seen once. Sequenced sample: peripheral blood. All receptors come from a human donor in a cohort sampled during active COVID-19. CDR3s include the opening cysteine and the closing phenylalanine or tryptophan. The order of the fields is V gene, D gene, J gene, clone size, CDR3 protein, CDR3 DNA. D genes are given only for firm matches. For some rows the clone size is stated as once, few or many, or as a class when expanded; others skip it.

TRBV9,-,TRBJ2-7,-,CASQLDIGDEQYF,TGTGCCAGCCAACTTGACATAGGCGACGAGCAGTACTTC
TRBV19,TRBD2,TRBJ2-5,-,CASGLGRGNQETQYF,TGTGCCAGTGGCTTAGGGCGGGGGAACCAAGAGACCCAGTACTTC
TRBV19,-,TRBJ1-5,once,CASSIRGRNQPQHF,TGTGCCAGTAGTATAAGGGGCCGCAATCAGCCCCAGCATTTT
TRBV9,-,TRBJ2-2,-,CASSVVPYSTGELFF,TGTGCCAGCAGCGTAGTTCCTTATTCCACCGGGGAGCTGTTTTTT
TRBV30,-,TRBJ2-5,once,CAWDRAGGQYF,TGTGCCTGGGATAGGGCCGGGGGACAGTACTTC
TRBV5-1,-,TRBJ1-5,-,CASSRAGGGDQPQHF,TGCGCCAGCAGCCGCGCGGGGGGCGGAGATCAGCCCCAGCATTTT
TRBV7-3,TRBD1,TRBJ1-2,-,CASSSTGGVGYGYTF,TGTGCCAGCAGCTCTACAGGGGGCGTAGGCTATGGCTACACCTTC
TRBV7-3,-,TRBJ1-6,-,CASSLNSNSPLHF,TGTGCCAGCAGCCTAAACAGTAATTCACCCCTCCACTTT
TRBV19,-,TRBJ1-1,few,CASSSGTPGDTEAFF,TGTGCCAGTTCCAGTGGCACTCCGGGGGACACTGAAGCTTTCTTT
TRBV10-3,-,TRBJ1-1,few,CAIGDTLNTEAFF,TGTGCCATTGGGGACACCCTGAACACTGAAGCTTTCTTT